These 3 T cell receptor beta chains share one sample of origin, sequenced in a study of cytomegalovirus exposure and HLA in healthy donors. The PCR contained 60 Vbeta and 13 Jbeta primers. TCRdb's table, derived via immunoSEQ multiplex PCR, lists solely in-frame clones and lacks some. Found here are 150,000 to 200,000 clones, 82% of them singletons; the top ten hold approximately 1.5%. Sequencing was carried out using PBMCs. These receptors were taken from a girl aged 10-17 years in good health and CMV-seropositive.

The chain uses TRBV7-8 and TRBJ2-1; TRBD1 aligns across 10 bases. The CDR3 covers 15 residues. CDR1 SGHVS and CDR2 FQNEAQ come from the germline V gene. V dropped 6 bases and J dropped 7; count of bases not matched to a gene: 9. The DNA of the CDR3 is TGTGCCAGCAGGTACCGGGACAGGGGTGGAAATGAGCAGTTCTTC. Translated: CASRYRDRGGNEQFF.

This chain connects TRBV28 to TRBJ1-4, with D hard to call. Trimming removed 3 bases from V and 5 bases from J, with 10 bases in between. The CDR3 contains 14 residues. Germline assignment: CDR1 MDHEN and CDR2 SYDVKM. CDR3 coding DNA: TGTGCCAGCAGTTTCGATTGGAGCAATGAAAAACTGTTTTTT. It codes for CASSFDWSNEKLFF.

The chain has TRBV28 and TRBJ2-5; 8 bases match TRBD1. This CDR3 is 12 amino acids long. The germline gives CDR1 MDHEN, CDR2 SYDVKM. V lost 6 bases to trimming and J lost 13 bases; unmatched junction nucleotides: 10. The CDR3 protein is CASSRFGQGLYF. In nucleotides, the CDR3 is TGTGCCAGCAGCCGATTTGGACAGGGTCTGTACTTC.